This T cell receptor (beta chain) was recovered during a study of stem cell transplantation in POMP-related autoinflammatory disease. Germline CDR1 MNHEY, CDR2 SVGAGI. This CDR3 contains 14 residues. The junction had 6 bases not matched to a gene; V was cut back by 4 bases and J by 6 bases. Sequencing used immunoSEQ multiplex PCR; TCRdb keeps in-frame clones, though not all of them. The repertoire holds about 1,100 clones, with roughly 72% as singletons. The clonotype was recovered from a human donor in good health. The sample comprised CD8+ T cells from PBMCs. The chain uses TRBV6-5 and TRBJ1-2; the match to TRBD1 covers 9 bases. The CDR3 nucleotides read TGTGCCAGCAGTTTCACACAGGGGGCAAATGGCTACACCTTC. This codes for CASSFTQGANGYTF.